The rows below give T cell receptor beta chains drawn from one sample of a study of OX40 agonist ivuxolimab in advanced cancers. The table came from immunoSEQ multiplex PCR; TCRdb's copy has only in-frame clones and leaves some out. The sample contains almost 80,000 clones, about 83% of which appear only once. The material was CD4+ or CD8+ T cells sorted from blood, obtained in a trial of the OX40 agonist ivuxolimab. All receptors derive from an adult with an advanced solid tumor such as melanoma, head and neck, liver or kidney cancer. Both conserved end residues are part of each CDR3. The D gene is left open where the match is weak. Some rows mark clone size as missing; the rest say once, few, many or name a class of expanded clone.

.	TRBD1	TRBJ1-3	TRBV27	15	TGTGCCAGCAGTCCTCTGCAGGGGGCTGGAAACACCATATATTTT	CASSPLQGAGNTIYF
.	TRBD1	TRBJ1-4	TRBV5-1	14	TGCGCCAGCAGCTTACAGGGGGCAGAGGAAAAACTGTTTTTT	CASSLQGAEEKLFF
.	TRBD1	TRBJ1-4	TRBV5-1	15	TGCGCCAGCAGCTCGGACAGGGGGCAGGATGAAAAACTGTTTTTT	CASSSDRGQDEKLFF
.	.	TRBJ1-2	TRBV4-1	15	TGCGCCAGCAGCCAACCAGGGGCGGTGCTTTATGGCTACACCTTC	CASSQPGAVLYGYTF
.	.	TRBJ2-3	TRBV2	15	TGTGCCAGCAGTGAACTGCGGGGCCTCACCGATACGCAGTATTTT	CASSELRGLTDTQYF
.	.	TRBJ2-3	TRBV11-3	18	TGTGCCAGCAGCTTAACGGCATGGGGACCCACTAACAATCATACGCAGTATTTT	CASSLTAWGPTNNHTQYF
.	TRBD1	TRBJ2-7	TRBV6-1	15	TGTGCCAGCAGTGTGGGACAGGGGGTCTCCTACGAGCAGTACTTC	CASSVGQGVSYEQYF
.	TRBD2	TRBJ2-7	TRBV7-9	14	TGTGCCAGCCAACCCTTAGCGGGAGCCTACGAGCAGTACTTC	CASQPLAGAYEQYF
.	TRBD2	TRBJ2-7	TRBV19	13	TGTGCCAGTAGTATATTAGCGGGGACCGAGCAGTACTTC	CASSILAGTEQYF
.	TRBD1	TRBJ1-5	TRBV18	15	TGTGCCAGCTCCGAGACAGGGACCGGGAATCAGCCCCAGCATTTT	CASSETGTGNQPQHF
.	.	TRBJ1-1	TRBV18	14	TGTGCCAGCTCACCGGGAACAGGGAACACTGAAGCTTTCTTT	CASSPGTGNTEAFF
.	TRBD2	TRBJ2-1	TRBV7-2	14	TGTGCCAGCAGCCGACTAGCGGGAGCGAATGAGCAGTTCTTC	CASSRLAGANEQFF
.	.	TRBJ2-4	TRBV7-9	12	TGTGCCAGCAGCTTAAATGAGCAGTTTCAGTACTTC	CASSLNEQFQYF
.	.	TRBJ2-1	TRBV2	12	TGTGCCAGCAGTGGTCTCCTGATCGAGCAGTTCTTC	CASSGLLIEQFF
once	.	TRBJ2-2	TRBV6-5	16	TGTGCCAGCAGTTATTACGCGGGCGGATACACCGGGGAGCTGTTTTTT	CASSYYAGGYTGELFF
.	.	TRBJ1-5	TRBV28	13	TGTGCCAGCAGTCCTCAGTACGGACGGGCCCAGCATTTT	CASSPQYGRAQHF
.	TRBD1	TRBJ2-3	TRBV6-1	14	TGTGCCAGCAGCAGGGGGAACAAGGGGGATACGCAGTATTTT	CASSRGNKGDTQYF
.	.	TRBJ2-1	TRBV7-9	12	TGTGCCAGCAGCTTAAGAGGTCAAGGGCAGTTCTTC	CASSLRGQGQFF
.	TRBD1	TRBJ1-2	TRBV28	17	TGTGCCAGCAGTTTGGGGGGCGGGACAGGGCGTTTTTTTGGCTACACCTTC	CASSLGGGTGRFFGYTF
.	TRBD1	TRBJ2-7	TRBV27	15	TGTGCCAGCAGTTTTGGGGCAGGGGGAATCTACGAGCAGTACTTC	CASSFGAGGIYEQYF
.	TRBD1	TRBJ2-7	TRBV11-3	15	TGTGCCAGCAGCCGTCGGACAGGGTCGACCTGCGAGCAGTACTTC	CASSRRTGSTCEQYF
.	TRBD2	TRBJ2-1	TRBV7-9	16	TGTGCCAGCAGCTTACTAGCGGGGAACTCCTACAATGAGCAGTTCTTC	CASSLLAGNSYNEQFF
.	.	TRBJ1-3	TRBV6-1	17	TGTGCCAGCAGTGAAAGAGCAGGGCCTTCCTCTGGAAACACCATATATTTT	CASSERAGPSSGNTIYF
.	.	TRBJ2-2	TRBV5-8	15	TGTGCCAGCAGCTTTGGGGGCTCGAACACCGGGGAGCTGTTTTTT	CASSFGGSNTGELFF
once	.	TRBJ1-1	TRBV7-8	14	TGTGCCAGCAGCAGTAGGACGGGGAACACTGAAGCTTTCTTT	CASSSRTGNTEAFF
.	.	TRBJ1-1	TRBV12-5	14	TGTGCTAGTGGTTTGGTAAGTAACGCCGCGAGAGCTTTCTTT	CASGLVSNAARAFF
.	TRBD1	TRBJ1-5	TRBV4-1	19	TGCGCCAGCAGCCATGACCGGGACAGGGGTCTTTATAGCAATCAGCCCCAGCATTTT	CASSHDRDRGLYSNQPQHF
.	TRBD1	TRBJ2-7	TRBV19	16	TGTGCCAGTAGTATGGCCGGGACAGGGGGAGGGTACGAGCAGTACTTC	CASSMAGTGGGYEQYF
once	.	TRBJ2-7	TRBV6-5	14	TGTGCCAGCAGTCCCCCCACAGGGTCCCACGAGCAGTACTTC	CASSPPTGSHEQYF
.	TRBD2	TRBJ2-1	TRBV5-8	17	TGTGCCAGCAGCAGGGGACTAGCGGATCCTGCCTACAATGAGCAGTTCTTC	CASSRGLADPAYNEQFF
.	.	TRBJ1-3	TRBV2	14	TGTGCCAGCCGCTTTGAATCCTCTGGAAACACCATATATTTT	CASRFESSGNTIYF
.	.	TRBJ2-7	TRBV11-3	13	TGTGCCAGCAGCGGCCGGGACGGCTACGAGCAGTACTTC	CASSGRDGYEQYF